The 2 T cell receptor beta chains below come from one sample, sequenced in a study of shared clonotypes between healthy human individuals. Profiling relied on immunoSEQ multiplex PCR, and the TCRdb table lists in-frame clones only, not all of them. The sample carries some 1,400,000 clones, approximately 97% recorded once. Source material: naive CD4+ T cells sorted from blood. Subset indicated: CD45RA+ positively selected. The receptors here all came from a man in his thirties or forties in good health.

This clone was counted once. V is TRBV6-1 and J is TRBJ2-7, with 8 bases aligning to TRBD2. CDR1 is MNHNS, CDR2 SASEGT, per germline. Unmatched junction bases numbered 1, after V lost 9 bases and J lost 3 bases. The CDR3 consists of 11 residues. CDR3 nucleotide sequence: TGTGCCAGTGGGACTAGCTACGAGCAGTACTTC. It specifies CASGTSYEQYF.

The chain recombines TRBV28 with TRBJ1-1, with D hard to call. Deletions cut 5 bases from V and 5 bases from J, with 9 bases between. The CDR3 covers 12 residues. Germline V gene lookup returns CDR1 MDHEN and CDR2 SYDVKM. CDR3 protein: CASSISRTEAFF. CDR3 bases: TGTGCCAGCAGTATTTCGAGGACTGAAGCTTTCTTT. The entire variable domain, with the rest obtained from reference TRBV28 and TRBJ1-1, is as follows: DVKVTQSSRYLVKRTGEKVFLECVQDMDHENMFWYRQDPGLGLRLIYFSYDVKMKEKGDIPEGYSVSREKKERFSLILESASTNQTSMYLCASSISRTEAFFGQGTRLTVV.